The 32 T cell receptor beta chains below were found in one sample sequenced in a study of radiotherapy plus CTLA-4 blockade in lung cancer. Clones were sequenced by immunoSEQ multiplex PCR, and TCRdb holds only the in-frame ones, with some missing. In the table there are around 72,000 clones, 78% of which are singletons. Sequenced here: peripheral blood, sampled from a patient treated with radiotherapy plus ipilimumab. The receptors shown here come from a human donor with non-small cell lung cancer who had a complete response to radiotherapy plus ipilimumab.

The chain combines TRBV5-6 with TRBJ2-1, with 9 bases matching TRBD2. The CDR3 is 16 amino acids. CDR1 and CDR2 from the germline V gene are SGHDT and YYEEEE. The V gene end was trimmed by 6 bases and the J gene end by 8 bases; junction bases not matched to a gene: 15. CDR3: CASIRWLAGFPDEQFF. CDR3 nucleotides: TGTGCCAGCATCAGGTGGCTAGCGGGATTTCCGGATGAGCAGTTCTTC.

This clone showed up just once. CDR3 DNA: TGTGCCAGCAGCTTCGTGAACACTGAAGCTTTCTTT. Translated, it gives CASSFVNTEAFF. The rearrangement uses TRBV11-2 and TRBJ1-1; D ambiguous. The V end was cut by 3 bases, the J end by 0 bases, with 2 bases between. The V gene's germline CDR1 is SGHAT and CDR2 FQNNGV. The CDR3 extends over 12 amino acids.

A few counts support this clone. This sample also contains other DNA sequences that code for the same CDR3. This chain links TRBV7-9 with TRBJ1-4; D uncertain. Germline V gene lookup returns CDR1 SEHNR and CDR2 FQNEAQ (reference sequence). The CDR3 spans 14 residues. Trimming shortened V by 5 bases and J by 0 bases, and 7 bases separated the two germline ends. CDR3: CASSRRATNEKLFF. The CDR3 DNA is TGTGCCAGCAGCAGGAGGGCAACTAATGAAAAACTGTTTTTT.

This sequence joins TRBV7-2 and TRBJ1-2; D is undetermined. The CDR3 is made up of 12 amino acids. Trimming pared 2 bases from V and 5 bases from J, leaving 6 bases between. Germline assignment: CDR1 SGHTA and CDR2 FQGNSA. The CDR3 bases are TGTGCCAGCAGCTTAACTGGTTATGGCTACACCTTC. Protein sequence: CASSLTGYGYTF. The whole variable domain, remainder taken from reference TRBV7-2 and TRBJ1-2, is GAGVSQSPSNKVTEKGKDVELRCDPISGHTALYWYRQSLGQGLEFLIYFQGNSAPDKSGLPSDRFSAERTGGSVSTLTIQRTQQEDSAVYLCASSLTGYGYTFGSGTRLTVV.

The gene calls are TRBV18 and TRBJ2-1; D is unclear. The CDR3 totals 12 residues. Looked up from germline, CDR1 is KGHSH and CDR2 is LQKENI. The V gene lost 3 bases and the J gene lost 12 bases, with 12 bases spanning the gap. Here the CDR3 reads CASSPDEVTQFF. For the CDR3, the DNA is TGTGCCAGCTCACCCGATGAGGTGACGCAGTTCTTC. Using reference TRBV18 and TRBJ2-1 for the parts outside the CDR3, the full variable domain is NAGVMQNPRHLVRRRGQEARLRCSPMKGHSHVYWYRQLPEEGLKFMVYLQKENIIDESGMPKERFSAEFPKEGPSILRIQQVVRGDSAAYFCASSPDEVTQFFGPGTRLTVL.

The chain couples TRBV7-9 to TRBJ1-1; tentative D call: TRBD1 (6 bases). The germline CDR1 and CDR2 sequences are SEHNR and FQNEAQ (reference sequence). Deletions cut 6 bases from V and 5 bases from J, with 16 bases between. The CDR3 has 14 amino acids. The CDR3 protein is CASRDVRGGTEAFF. The CDR3 bases are TGTGCCAGCAGGGACGTTCGAGGGGGGACTGAAGCTTTCTTT.

The CDR3 spells CASSLVLRGLGNTIYF. In DNA, the CDR3 is TGTGCCAGCAGCTTAGTTTTAAGGGGGCTTGGAAACACCATATATTTT. The rearrangement uses TRBV7-2 and TRBJ1-3, with TRBD1 identical over 7 bases. Germline CDR1 reads SGHTA; CDR2 reads FQGNSA. The CDR3 runs 16 residues. The ends lost 1 base at V and 3 bases at J; junction bases unmatched: 6.

This sequence joins TRBV7-9 and TRBJ2-5; D is unclear. V was cut by 5 bases and J by 5 bases, with 6 bases left in between. The length of the CDR3 is 11 residues. Germline assignment: CDR1 SEHNR and CDR2 FQNEAQ (reference sequence). The DNA of the CDR3 is TGTGCCAGCAGCCCCAGGGAGACCCAGTACTTC. This codes for CASSPRETQYF.

The gene calls are TRBV7-2 and TRBJ1-5; 7 bases match TRBD1. Germline CDR1 reads SGHTA; CDR2 reads FQGNSA. The trim removed 5 bases at V and 1 base at J, leaving 8 bases unmatched. This CDR3 contains 16 residues. The CDR3 DNA reads TGTGCCAGCAGCCCGACAGGGAGCGCAAGCAATCAGCCCCAGCATTTT. This gives the protein CASSPTGSASNQPQHF.

The chain carries TRBV18 and TRBJ2-3, with D possibly TRBD2 on 6 matching bases. This CDR3 spans 15 amino acids. Per the germline V gene, CDR1 is KGHSH and CDR2 is LQKENI. The V and J ends lost 3 bases and 2 bases respectively, with 12 bases between them. DNA for the CDR3: TGTGCCAGCTCACCTGGTAGCGGCAACACAGATACGCAGTATTTT. Protein product: CASSPGSGNTDTQYF.

V is TRBV9 and J is TRBJ2-3, with a possible D match to TRBD1 (5 bases). This CDR3 has 15 residues. Germline lookup yields CDR1 SGDLS and CDR2 YYNGEE. V lost 2 bases to trimming and J lost 3 bases, with 13 bases between them. The CDR3 region is CASSVQGAGTDTQYF. CDR3 DNA sequence: TGTGCCAGCAGCGTTCAAGGGGCTGGGACAGATACGCAGTATTTT.

This chain joins TRBV7-2 and TRBJ2-3; D not resolved. V gave up 1 base and J gave up 4 bases, with 12 bases separating them. Germline values: CDR1 SGHTA, CDR2 FQGNSA. The CDR3 sequence is 15 residues long. The CDR3 DNA sequence: TGTGCCAGCAGCTTAGACTCTAGATCGGCAGATACGCAGTATTTT. Amino acids: CASSLDSRSADTQYF.

The table lists this clone with a count of one. J is TRBJ1-2 and V is TRBV2; tentatively, D is TRBD1 (5 bases). The V end lost 5 bases, the J end lost 7 bases, and 17 bases lay between the germline ends. In germline, CDR1 is SNHLY, CDR2 FYNNEI. The CDR3 extends over 14 amino acids. The CDR3 DNA is TGTGCCAGCAGTCCGGGACTTCCTTCAAGTGGCTACACCTTC. Translation gives CASSPGLPSSGYTF.

V and J are TRBV28 and TRBJ2-1; possibly TRBD2 for D (5 bases). CDR1 and CDR2 from the germline V gene are MDHEN and SYDVKM. The CDR3 extends over 14 amino acids. Trimming shortened V by 8 bases and J by 5 bases, and 16 bases separated the two germline ends. CDR3 bases: TGTGCCAGCGAGGTCGCGAACGGGAACAATGAGCAGTTCTTC. Protein sequence: CASEVANGNNEQFF.

About this clone itself: No conserved phenylalanine or tryptophan ends this CDR3, so it is likely a read error. The chain combines TRBV7-8 with TRBJ1-2; 7 nucleotides align to TRBD1. Per the germline V gene, CDR1 is SGHVS and CDR2 is FQNEAQ. The CDR3 totals 14 residues. The J segment lost 8 bases and the V segment lost 3 bases, leaving 9 bases of the junction unmatched. CDR3: CASSFVRQGRGYTL. CDR3 DNA sequence: TGTGCCAGCAGCTTCGTCAGACAGGGAAGGGGCTACACCCTC.

On this clone: Because it lacks the conserved phenylalanine or tryptophan at the end, this CDR3 is likely a read error. The rearrangement uses TRBV27 and TRBJ1-2; 9 bases match TRBD1. The CDR3 contains 14 residues. The junction had 7 bases not matched to a gene; V was cut back by 5 bases and J by 6 bases. CDR1 MNHEY and CDR2 SMNVEV come from the germline V gene (reference sequence). This chain's CDR3 is CASSAQQGADGYTL. CDR3 nucleotides: TGTGCCAGCAGTGCCCAACAGGGGGCGGATGGCTACACCCTC.

The chain has TRBV30 and TRBJ1-1; 7 bases match TRBD1. Germline trimming cut 0 bases from V and 6 bases from J; bases unmatched to any gene: 1. The CDR3 sequence is 12 residues long. Germline V gene lookup returns CDR1 GTSNPN and CDR2 SVGIG (reference sequence). CDR3 amino acids: CAWSVQGSEAFF. In nucleotides, the CDR3 is TGTGCCTGGAGTGTACAGGGGTCTGAAGCTTTCTTT.

This clone was counted only a few times. The chain carries TRBV4-1 and TRBJ2-2, with TRBD2 matching 10 bases. The CDR3 is 16 residues long. V was pared by 4 bases and J by 2 bases, with 4 bases of the junction left unmatched. The V gene's germline CDR1 is MGHRA and CDR2 YSYEKL. The CDR3 DNA is TGCGCCAGCAGCCCGTGGACTAGCGGAAACACCGGGGAGCTGTTTTTT. Encoded protein: CASSPWTSGNTGELFF.

The J gene is TRBJ2-1, the V gene TRBV29-1, with D maybe TRBD2 (5 bases). The CDR3 contains 12 residues. Germline V gives CDR1 SQVTM, CDR2 ANQGSEA. The V end lost 6 bases, the J end lost 2 bases, and 8 bases lay between the germline ends. The CDR3 DNA sequence: TGCAGCGTAGACGGGACCTACAATGAGCAGTTCTTC. Its translation: CSVDGTYNEQFF.

This clone showed up just once. The chain couples TRBV10-3 to TRBJ2-7; D remains unclear. From germline, CDR1 is ENHRY and CDR2 SYGVKD. This CDR3 is 14 amino acids long. V was trimmed by 1 base and J by 1 base, leaving 8 bases between them. Written as DNA, the CDR3 is TGTGCCATCAGTGAGTTGGGAAAGTCCTACGAGCAGTACGTC. This translates into CAISELGKSYEQYV.

CDR3 DNA sequence: TGTGCCAGCAGCCCCTGGACAGGGAAGGACACTAATGAAAAACTGTTTTTT. It specifies CASSPWTGKDTNEKLFF. The chain carries TRBV14 and TRBJ1-4, with 8 bases that match TRBD1. The germline V gene has CDR1 SGHDN and CDR2 FVKESK. This CDR3 comprises 17 residues. V shed 4 bases and J 2 bases; nucleotides not matched to a gene: 9.

The chain joins TRBV19 to TRBJ2-4; TRBD2 matches at 14 bases. The CDR3 is made up of 19 amino acids. Germline assignment: CDR1 LNHDA and CDR2 SQIVND (reference sequence). The J segment lost 0 bases and the V segment lost 8 bases, leaving 12 bases of the junction unmatched. CDR3: CASSGRLAGGLIAKNIQYF. In DNA, the CDR3 is TGTGCCAGTTCCGGACGACTAGCGGGAGGGCTAATAGCCAAAAACATTCAGTACTTC.

This sequence joins TRBV5-4 and TRBJ1-2; D is ambiguous. V was shortened by 3 bases and J by 6 bases, with 15 bases between the two germline ends. Per the germline V gene, CDR1 is SGHNT and CDR2 is YYREEE (reference sequence). CDR3 length: 14 amino acids. CDR3 nucleotides: TGTGCCAGCAGCTCCCCCAGCGAGTTGGATGGCTACACCTTC. This translates into CASSSPSELDGYTF.

This sequence joins TRBV29-1 and TRBJ1-6; D is possibly TRBD1 (6 bases). This CDR3 is built from 14 residues. V lost 5 bases and J 6 bases, leaving 14 bases between the germline ends. Germline assignment: CDR1 SQVTM and CDR2 ANQGSEA. The CDR3 DNA reads TGCAGCGTTCGTACAGGGTCTCTTAATTCACCCCTCCACTTT. Translating it yields CSVRTGSLNSPLHF.

The chain couples TRBV18 to TRBJ1-2, with D maybe TRBD1 (5 bases). Germline CDR1 is KGHSH and CDR2 is LQKENI. The V gene lost 3 bases and the J gene lost 8 bases, with 19 bases spanning the gap. The CDR3 covers 15 residues. CDR3 loop: CASSPRGEGAAGYTF. The CDR3 DNA reads TGTGCCAGCTCACCCCGAGGGGAAGGAGCGGCGGGCTACACCTTC. Filled out from reference TRBV18 and TRBJ1-2, the complete variable domain reads NAGVMQNPRHLVRRRGQEARLRCSPMKGHSHVYWYRQLPEEGLKFMVYLQKENIIDESGMPKERFSAEFPKEGPSILRIQQVVRGDSAAYFCASSPRGEGAAGYTFGSGTRLTVV.

The chain employs TRBV5-1 and TRBJ1-1; a weak D match, TRBD1 (6 bases). Trimming took 3 bases from V and 5 from J, leaving 14 bases between them. The CDR3 runs to 14 residues. Looked up from germline, CDR1 is SGHRS and CDR2 is YFSETQ. CDR3 amino acids: CASSSLDSGTEAFF. The CDR3 nucleotides read TGCGCCAGCAGCTCACTGGACAGTGGAACTGAAGCTTTCTTT.

The chain employs TRBV2 and TRBJ1-5; possibly TRBD1 for D (6 bases). The CDR3 consists of 14 residues. From germline, CDR1 is SNHLY and CDR2 FYNNEI. V shed 6 bases and J shed 3 bases, with 12 bases lying between them. CDR3 bases: TGTGCCAGCAGGGCGGACAGCTACAATCAGCCCCAGCATTTT. This sequence encodes CASRADSYNQPQHF.

About this clone: The sample carries other DNA sequences with the same CDR3. The chain combines TRBV29-1 with TRBJ2-1; 8 bases are a match to TRBD2. The CDR3 extends over 13 amino acids. V shed 2 bases and J 3 bases; nucleotides not matched to a gene: 0. CDR1 is SQVTM and CDR2 is ANQGSEA in the germline V gene. The CDR3 region has the DNA TGCAGCGTTGAAACTAGCGGCTACAATGAGCAGTTCTTC. Its translation is CSVETSGYNEQFF.

The chain employs TRBV11-2 and TRBJ2-3; 10 bases align to TRBD2. V lost 1 base and J lost 0; bases outside the gene matches: 4. Germline CDR1 is SGHAT and CDR2 is FQNNGV. The CDR3 consists of 17 residues. The CDR3 loop reads CASSLGSSGGSTDTQYF. The CDR3 DNA sequence: TGTGCCAGCAGCTTAGGATCTAGCGGGGGTAGCACAGATACGCAGTATTTT.

The chain links TRBV29-1 to TRBJ2-1; no clear D gene. This CDR3 is 15 amino acids long. The ends were cut back, 0 bases at V and 1 base at J, with 10 bases in the middle. Germline CDR1 reads SQVTM; CDR2 reads ANQGSEA. CDR3 bases: TGCAGCGTTGAAGACAACAGCCTTTCCTACAATGAGCAGTTCTTC. As protein: CSVEDNSLSYNEQFF.

The chain is built from TRBV2 and TRBJ1-4; D is undetermined. The V gene lost 0 bases and the J gene lost 8 bases, with 16 bases spanning the gap. Per the germline V gene, CDR1 is SNHLY and CDR2 is FYNNEI. CDR3 length: 16 residues. The CDR3 DNA is TGTGCCAGCAGTGAAGCTATGGCATTATCCCGAGAAAAACTGTTTTTT. Translated: CASSEAMALSREKLFF.

V usage is TRBV11-2 and J usage is TRBJ2-1; 13 bases align to TRBD2. The CDR3 runs 14 residues. Per the germline V gene, CDR1 is SGHAT and CDR2 is FQNNGV. J gave up 3 bases and V 8 bases, and 1 base lay outside the gene matches. This CDR3 reads CASGLAGDYNEQFF. The CDR3 nucleotides are TGTGCCAGCGGACTAGCGGGAGACTACAATGAGCAGTTCTTC.